These 32 T cell receptor beta chains share one sample of origin, sequenced in a study of blood T cell repertoires in COVID-19. Profiling relied on immunoSEQ multiplex PCR, and the TCRdb table lists in-frame clones only, not all of them. The sample shows under 250,000 clones, approximately 86% of them seen only once. The sequenced sample was peripheral blood. The origin of the receptors is a man aged 35-49 years with acute or convalescent COVID-19.

This chain connects TRBV25-1 to TRBJ2-4; TRBD1 might be the D (5 bases). Looked up from germline, CDR1 is MGHDK and CDR2 is SYGVNS. V lost 4 bases, J lost 4 bases, and 5 bases lay in between. The CDR3 spans 12 residues. CDR3 sequence reads: CASSAGKNIQYF. DNA of the CDR3: TGTGCCAGCAGTGCAGGGAAAAACATTCAGTACTTC.

The chain is built from TRBV9 and TRBJ1-2; the D is unclear. Trimming cost V 0 bases and J 1 base, with 10 bases left between them. There are 15 residues in the CDR3. From germline, CDR1 is SGDLS and CDR2 YYNGEE. For the CDR3, the DNA is TGTGCCAGCAGCGTAGGGGCAGGCCTTAACTATGGCTACACCTTC. As protein: CASSVGAGLNYGYTF.

This chain uses TRBV6-4 with TRBJ2-1, with TRBD1 identical over 7 bases. The germline V gene has CDR1 MRHNA and CDR2 SNTAGT. V shed 8 bases and J 5 bases; nucleotides not matched to a gene: 9. There are 14 residues in the CDR3. CDR3 in DNA: TGTGCCAGCGCCCGGACAGGACCCCACAATGAGCAGTTCTTC. As protein: CASARTGPHNEQFF.

The chain links TRBV14 to TRBJ2-2; no firm D call. The length of the CDR3 is 15 residues. Trimming pared 0 bases from V and 7 bases from J, leaving 12 bases between. CDR1 and CDR2 from the germline V gene are SGHDN and FVKESK. In DNA, the CDR3 is TGTGCCAGCAGCCAAGATCGCGATACCTACGGGGAGCTGTTTTTT. Residues: CASSQDRDTYGELFF.

The CDR3 loop is CSVEDRGLAGSTDTQYF. DNA of the CDR3: TGCAGCGTTGAAGACCGCGGACTAGCGGGGAGCACAGATACGCAGTATTTT. V usage is TRBV29-1 and J usage is TRBJ2-3, with TRBD2 matching over 12 bases. J was trimmed by 0 bases and V by 0 bases; bases with no gene match: 4. Germline V lookup: CDR1 SQVTM, CDR2 ANQGSEA. The CDR3 loop spans 17 amino acids.

This clone appeared once. This chain uses TRBV28 with TRBJ2-1, with 7 bases lining up with TRBD1. Germline V lookup: CDR1 MDHEN, CDR2 SYDVKM. This CDR3 region has 15 residues. J lost 7 bases, V lost 6 bases, and 12 bases had no gene match. The CDR3 DNA sequence: TGTGCCAGCAGCCCCCCGGGACAGTCTCGAAATGAGCAGTTCTTC. Translated: CASSPPGQSRNEQFF.

This rearrangement joins TRBV2 to TRBJ2-7, with 7 bases fitting TRBD1. V dropped 7 bases and J dropped 4; count of bases not matched to a gene: 7. Germline V CDR1 and CDR2: SNHLY, FYNNEI. CDR3 length: 13 residues. Here the CDR3 reads CASMFRGRYEQYF. DNA for the CDR3: TGTGCCAGCATGTTTAGGGGGCGTTACGAGCAGTACTTC.

This chain connects TRBV4-1 to TRBJ1-4; TRBD1 is a possible D gene (5 bases). The ends were cut back, 0 bases at V and 8 bases at J, with 16 bases in the middle. Germline V gene lookup returns CDR1 MGHRA and CDR2 YSYEKL. The CDR3 is 16 amino acids. The CDR3 loop is CASSQDRGGVEEKLFF. DNA for the CDR3: TGCGCCAGCAGCCAAGATCGCGGAGGGGTGGAAGAAAAACTGTTTTTT.

The V gene is TRBV7-2, the J gene TRBJ2-2, with D perhaps TRBD1 (5 bases). Germline CDR1 and CDR2: SGHTA and FQGNSA. The CDR3 covers 14 residues. The germline V and J ends were trimmed by 1 base and 4 bases, with 7 bases remaining between them. The CDR3: CASSLDDSTGELFF. The CDR3 DNA sequence: TGTGCCAGCAGCTTAGATGACAGCACCGGGGAGCTGTTTTTT.

The rearrangement joins TRBV7-9 to TRBJ1-1; 10 positions agree with TRBD1. V lost 6 bases and J lost 4; bases outside the gene matches: 8. The V gene's germline CDR1 is SEHNR and CDR2 FQNEAQ (reference sequence). There are 15 residues in the CDR3. In DNA form, the CDR3 reads TGTGCCAGCAGGGGAAAAGGGACAGGGGCCACTGAAGCTTTCTTT. Translated: CASRGKGTGATEAFF.

V is TRBV3-1 (or the pseudogene TRBV3-2) and J is TRBJ2-7, with D possibly matching TRBD1 (6 bases). The V end lost 4 bases, the J end lost 1 base, and 14 bases lay between the germline ends. Germline V gene sequence: CDR1 LGHDT, CDR2 YNNKEL (reference sequence). This CDR3 spans 15 amino acids. CDR3 bases: TGTGCCAGCAGCCCCCCAGGGGACCCTTCCTACGAGCAGTACTTC. Encoded protein: CASSPPGDPSYEQYF.

The chain links TRBV7-9 to TRBJ2-2, with 8 bases lining up with TRBD2. CDR1 is SEHNR, CDR2 FQNEAQ, per germline (reference sequence). The trim removed 1 base at V and 5 bases at J, leaving 6 bases unmatched. The CDR3 runs to 16 residues. Written as DNA, the CDR3 is TGTGCCAGCAGCTTAGTAGCGACGGGAGGGACCGGGGAGCTGTTTTTT. It translates to CASSLVATGGTGELFF.

This clone was counted once. The chain links TRBV6-5 to TRBJ2-2, with 9 bases identical to TRBD2. Trimming removed 7 bases from V and 3 bases from J; junction bases left unmatched: 6. The germline CDR1 and CDR2 sequences are MNHEY and SVGAGI. The CDR3 extends over 15 amino acids. The CDR3 spells CASTLAGVDTGELFF. The CDR3 region has the DNA TGTGCCAGCACCTTAGCGGGAGTGGACACCGGGGAGCTGTTTTTT.

V gene TRBV19 combines with J gene TRBJ2-2; 11 positions agree with TRBD2. Trimming took 3 bases from V and 0 from J; bases not matched to a gene: 6. Germline CDR1 is LNHDA and CDR2 is SQIVND (reference sequence). The CDR3 totals 18 residues. The CDR3 DNA reads as TGTGCCAGTAGTATTCTGACTAGCGGGGTAACGAACACCGGGGAGCTGTTTTTT. Encoded protein: CASSILTSGVTNTGELFF.

The rearrangement joins TRBV4-1 to TRBJ2-4; 10 bases line up with TRBD2. Trimming removed 2 bases from V and 8 bases from J; junction bases left unmatched: 9. From germline, CDR1 is MGHRA and CDR2 YSYEKL. The CDR3 covers 16 residues. The chain's CDR3 is CASSQWLAGVIDIQYF. The CDR3 coding sequence is TGCGCCAGCAGCCAATGGCTAGCGGGAGTCATAGACATTCAGTACTTC.

The chain combines TRBV4-3 with TRBJ2-7, with 9 bases lining up with TRBD1. CDR1 is LGHNA, CDR2 YSLEER, per germline. With V trimmed by 4 bases and J by 4 bases, 8 bases remained unmatched. This CDR3 region has 15 residues. The CDR3 DNA is TGCGCCAGCAGCCCCGGGACAGGGTCATGGTACGAGCAGTACTTC. It codes for CASSPGTGSWYEQYF.

On this clone: Other nucleotide sequences in the sample specify the same CDR3. V is TRBV12-3 or TRBV12-4 and J is TRBJ1-1; D is perhaps TRBD1 (6 bases). The CDR3 sequence is 13 residues long. Trimming cost V 6 bases and J 0 bases, with 8 bases left between them. CDR3 sequence reads: CASSGQMNTEAFF. In DNA form, the CDR3 reads TGTGCCAGCAGCGGACAGATGAACACTGAAGCTTTCTTT.

The V gene is TRBV10-3, the J gene TRBJ2-7; 9 bases line up with TRBD1. Unmatched junction bases numbered 5, after V lost 6 bases and J lost 5 bases. CDR1 and CDR2 from the germline V gene are ENHRY and SYGVKD. This CDR3 is built from 13 residues. The CDR3 DNA sequence: TGTGCCATCAGGGGGGACAGGGTAAACGAGCAGTACTTC. This codes for CAIRGDRVNEQYF.

This chain connects TRBV4-3 to TRBJ2-1, with a tentative D call TRBD2 (5 bases). The V gene lost 1 base and the J gene lost 4 bases, with 17 bases spanning the gap. CDR3 length: 17 amino acids. From germline, CDR1 is LGHNA and CDR2 YSLEER. The CDR3 sequence: CASSQGPASGKYNEQFF. The CDR3 DNA reads TGCGCCAGCAGCCAAGGGCCGGCGAGCGGTAAATACAATGAGCAGTTCTTC.

This rearrangement joins TRBV7-8 to TRBJ1-4; 7 bases agree with TRBD1. This CDR3 comprises 16 residues. The V segment lost 5 bases and the J segment 2 bases; nucleotides outside the gene matches: 8. CDR1 is SGHVS, CDR2 FQNEAQ, per germline. This CDR3 reads CASSPGRGQTNEKLFF. Here the CDR3 DNA reads TGTGCCAGCAGCCCCGGGAGGGGGCAGACTAATGAAAAACTGTTTTTT. The full variable domain, rest sourced from reference TRBV7-8 and TRBJ1-4, is GAGVSQSPRYKVAKRGQDVALRCDPISGHVSLFWYQQALGQGPEFLTYFQNEAQLDKSGLPSDRFFAERPEGSVSTLKIQRTQQEDSAVYLCASSPGRGQTNEKLFFGSGTQLSVL.

The chain carries TRBV19 and TRBJ1-3; D may be TRBD1 (5 bases). Trimming pared 9 bases from V and 1 base from J, leaving 19 bases between. The CDR3 covers 16 residues. Germline CDR1 reads LNHDA; CDR2 reads SQIVND (reference sequence). This CDR3 is CASPIMAGTSGNTIYF. The CDR3 nucleotides are TGTGCCAGCCCAATTATGGCAGGGACTTCTGGAAACACCATATATTTT.

This CDR3 reads CASSRGLVTDEQFF. Written as DNA, the CDR3 is TGTGCCAGCTCACGCGGACTAGTCACCGATGAGCAGTTCTTC. V usage is TRBV18 and J usage is TRBJ2-1; TRBD2 agrees at 7 bases. V gave up 4 bases and J gave up 8 bases; unmatched junction bases: 8. The CDR3 runs to 14 residues. Per the germline V gene, CDR1 is KGHSH and CDR2 is LQKENI.

The CDR3 spells CATSSTSGGASYNEQFF. CDR3 nucleotides: TGTGCCACCAGTTCTACTAGCGGGGGGGCCTCCTACAATGAGCAGTTCTTC. The J gene is TRBJ2-1, the V gene TRBV24-1; 13 bases align to TRBD2. The CDR3 extends over 17 amino acids. CDR1 and CDR2 (germline): KGHDR, SFDVKD. The V segment lost 6 bases and the J segment 0 bases; nucleotides outside the gene matches: 4.

The chain couples TRBV9 to TRBJ2-3; 7 bases match TRBD2. Germline V CDR1 and CDR2: SGDLS, YYNGEE. V lost 0 bases to trimming and J lost 4 bases; unmatched junction nucleotides: 8. The CDR3 length is 16 residues. CDR3 bases: TGTGCCAGCAGCGTAGGGGCTGCGGGAGCCCCAGATACGCAGTATTTT. As protein: CASSVGAAGAPDTQYF. Filled out from reference TRBV9 and TRBJ2-3, the complete variable domain reads DSGVTQTPKHLITATGQRVTLRCSPRSGDLSVYWYQQSLDQGLQFLIQYYNGEERAKGNILERFSAQQFPDLHSELNLSSLELGDSALYFCASSVGAAGAPDTQYFGPGTRLTVL.

On this clone itself: Other DNA variants within this sample encode the same CDR3. The chain carries TRBV11-3 and TRBJ2-2; D possibly corresponds to TRBD1 (6 bases). V lost 5 bases and J lost 7, with 14 bases in between. Germline CDR1 and CDR2: SGHNT and YENEEA. The CDR3 is 14 amino acids. This CDR3 is CASSLRRGFGELFF. The CDR3, as DNA: TGTGCCAGCAGCCTACGAAGGGGGTTCGGGGAGCTGTTTTTT.

The chain combines TRBV19 with TRBJ2-7; 8 bases align to TRBD2. CDR1 LNHDA and CDR2 SQIVND come from the germline V gene (reference sequence). V gave up 7 bases and J gave up 7 bases; unmatched junction bases: 9. The CDR3 runs 13 residues. DNA of the CDR3: TGTGCCAGTAAGAAAGCGGGAGTAGAAGAGCAGTACTTC. This codes for CASKKAGVEEQYF.

The genes are TRBV27 and TRBJ2-7; a weak D match, TRBD2 (5 bases). Germline V CDR1 and CDR2: MNHEY, SMNVEV (reference sequence). The CDR3 contains 16 residues. The V and J ends lost 2 bases and 0 bases respectively, with 14 bases between them. The CDR3 region is CASSLRARRSSYEQYF. DNA of the CDR3: TGTGCCAGCAGTTTACGGGCCAGGAGGAGCTCCTACGAGCAGTACTTC.

The chain uses TRBV19 and TRBJ1-4; weak D call: TRBD1 (6 bases). The V end was cut by 4 bases, the J end by 0 bases, with 15 bases between. Looked up from germline, CDR1 is LNHDA and CDR2 is SQIVND (reference sequence). This CDR3 has 17 amino acids. The CDR3: CASSTWQRGSTNEKLFF. In DNA form, the CDR3 reads TGTGCCAGTAGTACGTGGCAAAGGGGGTCAACTAATGAAAAACTGTTTTTT.

The chain links TRBV29-1 to TRBJ2-7; D perhaps matches TRBD2 (5 bases). Germline assignment: CDR1 SQVTM and CDR2 ANQGSEA. V lost 6 bases, J lost 1 base, and 13 bases lay in between. The CDR3 has 13 residues. CDR3 amino acids: CSVSWRSSYEQYF. The CDR3 DNA is TGCAGCGTGTCTTGGAGGAGTTCCTACGAGCAGTACTTC.

The rearrangement uses TRBV14 and TRBJ1-4; D gene uncertain. This CDR3 has 14 residues. Germline V gene sequence: CDR1 SGHDN, CDR2 FVKESK. The germline V and J ends were trimmed by 4 bases and 3 bases, with 9 bases remaining between them. CDR3 nucleotide sequence: TGTGCCAGCAGCCCCCGAGGGTCTAATGAAAAACTGTTTTTT. Translated: CASSPRGSNEKLFF.

This clone showed up just a few times. The rearrangement uses TRBV2 and TRBJ1-2; D gene unclear. The CDR3 consists of 11 residues. Trimming cost V 9 bases and J 8 bases, with 13 bases left between them. The germline V gene encodes CDR1 SNHLY and CDR2 FYNNEI. The CDR3 region is CASSGGGGYTF. DNA for the CDR3: TGTGCCAGTTCGGGAGGTGGAGGCTACACCTTC.

This rearrangement joins TRBV12-3 or TRBV12-4 to TRBJ2-3; D call uncertain. The CDR3 length is 13 residues. V was trimmed by 4 bases and J by 5 bases, leaving 10 bases between them. CDR3 sequence reads: CASSSLDEDTQYF. The CDR3 nucleotides are TGTGCCAGCAGTTCTTTAGATGAAGATACGCAGTATTTT.